The clone carrying this T cell receptor (beta chain) was found many times. Its antigen is still unknown. The data were obtained in a study of T-cell memory formation after mild COVID-19. Findings and limits, study-wide: Several responding clones turned up in pre-infection memory, indicating that cross-reactive memory may have taken part. CD4/CD8 balance characterized clones contracting day 15 to 85, and CD4+ skew characterized later expanders. CD4+ contracting clones were found mainly in CM and EM, and CD8+ ones in EMRA.

Barcoded TCR alpha and TCR beta cDNA libraries with UMIs came from 5'RACE using constant-segment primers. TCRdb processed the 5' RACE reads anew with MiXCR; each CDR3 protein has one entry. Altogether over 60,000 distinct CDR3 sequences are present, over 15% being singletons, with the ten largest covering around 31%. Germline assignment: CDR1 DFQATT and CDR2 SNEGSKA (reference sequence). The ends lost 6 bases at V and 2 bases at J; junction bases unmatched: 8. This CDR3 spans 14 amino acids. Material for sequencing was PBMCs or a T cell subset sorted from them (not recorded which). This TCR was recovered from an adult woman who had mild COVID-19 (a few samples of this study predate the infection). Cell type and time point are not known. The chain is built from TRBV20-1 and TRBJ2-7; TRBD1 matches at 9 bases. CDR3 coding DNA: TGCAGTGCCCCAAGGACAGGGGCGGCCTACGAGCAGTACTTC. Its protein is CSAPRTGAAYEQYF.